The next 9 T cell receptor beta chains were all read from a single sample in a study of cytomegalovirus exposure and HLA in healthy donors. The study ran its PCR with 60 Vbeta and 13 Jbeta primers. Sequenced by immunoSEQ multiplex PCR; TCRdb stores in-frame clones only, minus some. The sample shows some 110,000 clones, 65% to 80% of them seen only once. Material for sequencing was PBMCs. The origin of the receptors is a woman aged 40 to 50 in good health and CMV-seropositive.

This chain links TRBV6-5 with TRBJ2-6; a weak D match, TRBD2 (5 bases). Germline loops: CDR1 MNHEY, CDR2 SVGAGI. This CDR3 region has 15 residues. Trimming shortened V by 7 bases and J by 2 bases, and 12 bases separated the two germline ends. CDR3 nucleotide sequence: TGTGCCAGCAAAAGGGAGCTAGCTGGGGCCAACGTCCTGACTTTC. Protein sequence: CASKRELAGANVLTF.

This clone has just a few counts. CDR3 in amino acids: CASSPTGTAGFF. Written as DNA, the CDR3 is TGTGCCAGCAGCCCGACCGGGACAGCGGGTTTCTTT. This chain uses TRBV7-9 with TRBJ1-1, with 7 positions matching TRBD1. Germline V CDR1 and CDR2: SEHNR, FQNEAQ (reference sequence). V lost 5 bases, J lost 13 bases, and 10 bases stayed unmatched. The CDR3 loop spans 12 amino acids.

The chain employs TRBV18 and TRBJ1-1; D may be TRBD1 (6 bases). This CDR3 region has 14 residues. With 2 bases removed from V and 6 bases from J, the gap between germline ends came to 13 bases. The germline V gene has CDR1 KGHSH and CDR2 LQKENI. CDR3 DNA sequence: TGTGCCAGCTCACCATTGCGGGGGCGGCCTGAAGCTTTCTTT. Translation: CASSPLRGRPEAFF. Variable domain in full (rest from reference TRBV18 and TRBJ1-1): NAGVMQNPRHLVRRRGQEARLRCSPMKGHSHVYWYRQLPEEGLKFMVYLQKENIIDESGMPKERFSAEFPKEGPSILRIQQVVRGDSAAYFCASSPLRGRPEAFFGQGTRLTVV.

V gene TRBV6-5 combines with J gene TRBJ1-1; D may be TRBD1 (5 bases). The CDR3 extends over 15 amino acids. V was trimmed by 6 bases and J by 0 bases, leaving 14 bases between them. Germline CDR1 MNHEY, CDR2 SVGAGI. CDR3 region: CASSLVAGVNTEAFF. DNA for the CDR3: TGTGCCAGCAGCCTAGTCGCGGGGGTGAACACTGAAGCTTTCTTT.

CDR3 sequence reads: CATSRAGNEKLFF. CDR3 coding DNA: TGTGCCACCAGCAGAGCGGGTAATGAAAAACTGTTTTTT. The V and J genes are TRBV15 and TRBJ1-4; no firm D call. V was pared by 1 base and J by 4 bases, with 4 bases between. This CDR3 is built from 13 residues. Germline V gives CDR1 LNHNV, CDR2 YYDKDF (reference sequence).

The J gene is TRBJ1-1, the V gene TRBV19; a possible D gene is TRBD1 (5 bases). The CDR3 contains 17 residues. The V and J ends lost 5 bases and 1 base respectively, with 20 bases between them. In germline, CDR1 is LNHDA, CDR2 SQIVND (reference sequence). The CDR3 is CASSFLGPTAQNTEAFF. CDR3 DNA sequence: TGTGCCAGTAGTTTCTTGGGGCCGACGGCCCAGAACACTGAAGCTTTCTTT.

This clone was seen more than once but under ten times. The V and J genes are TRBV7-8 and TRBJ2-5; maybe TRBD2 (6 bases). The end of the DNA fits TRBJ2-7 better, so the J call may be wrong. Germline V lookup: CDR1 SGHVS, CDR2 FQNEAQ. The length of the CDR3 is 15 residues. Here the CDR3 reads CASSLLGRLKDEQYF. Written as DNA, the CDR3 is TGTGCCAGCAGCTTACTTGGGAGGCTAAAAGACGAGCAGTACTTC.

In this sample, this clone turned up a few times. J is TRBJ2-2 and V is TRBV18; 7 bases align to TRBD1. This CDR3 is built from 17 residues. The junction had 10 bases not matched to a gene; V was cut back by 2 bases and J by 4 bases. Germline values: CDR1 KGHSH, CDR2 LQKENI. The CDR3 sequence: CASSPGDRGPGTGELFF. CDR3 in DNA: TGTGCCAGCTCACCAGGGGATAGGGGGCCCGGCACCGGGGAGCTGTTTTTT.

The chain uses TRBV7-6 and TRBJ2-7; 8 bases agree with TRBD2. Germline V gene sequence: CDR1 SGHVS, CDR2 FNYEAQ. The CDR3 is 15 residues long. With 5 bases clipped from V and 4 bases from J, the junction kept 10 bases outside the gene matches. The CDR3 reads CASSPLGLVTYEQYF. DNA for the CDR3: TGTGCCAGCAGCCCTCTGGGACTAGTCACGTACGAGCAGTACTTC.